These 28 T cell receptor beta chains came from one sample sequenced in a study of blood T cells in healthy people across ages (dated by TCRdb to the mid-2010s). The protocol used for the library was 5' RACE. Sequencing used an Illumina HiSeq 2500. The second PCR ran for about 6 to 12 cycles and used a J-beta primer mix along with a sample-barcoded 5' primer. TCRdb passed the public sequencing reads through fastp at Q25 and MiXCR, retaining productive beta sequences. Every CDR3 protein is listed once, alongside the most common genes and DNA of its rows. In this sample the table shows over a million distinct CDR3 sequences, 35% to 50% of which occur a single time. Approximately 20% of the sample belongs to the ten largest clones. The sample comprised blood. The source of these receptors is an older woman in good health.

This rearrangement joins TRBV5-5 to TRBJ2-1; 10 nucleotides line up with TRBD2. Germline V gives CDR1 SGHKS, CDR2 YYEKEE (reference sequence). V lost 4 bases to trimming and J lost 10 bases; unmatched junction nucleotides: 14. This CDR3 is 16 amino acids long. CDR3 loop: CASSITSGVISYEQFF. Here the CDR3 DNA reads TGTGCCAGCAGCATTACTAGCGGGGTCATCTCCTACGAGCAGTTCTTC.

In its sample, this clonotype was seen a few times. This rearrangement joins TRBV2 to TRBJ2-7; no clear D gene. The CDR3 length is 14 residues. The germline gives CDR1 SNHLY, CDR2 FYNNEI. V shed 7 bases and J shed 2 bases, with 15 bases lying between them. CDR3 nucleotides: TGTGCCAGCACCGAGAGGTCAGGTCCCTACGAGCAGTACTTC. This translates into CASTERSGPYEQYF. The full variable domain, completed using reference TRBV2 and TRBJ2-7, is EPEVTQTPSHQVTQMGQEVILRCVPISNHLYFYWYRQILGQKVEFLVSFYNNEISEKSEIFDDQFSVERPDGSNFTLKIRSTKLEDSAMYFCASTERSGPYEQYFGPGTRLTVT.

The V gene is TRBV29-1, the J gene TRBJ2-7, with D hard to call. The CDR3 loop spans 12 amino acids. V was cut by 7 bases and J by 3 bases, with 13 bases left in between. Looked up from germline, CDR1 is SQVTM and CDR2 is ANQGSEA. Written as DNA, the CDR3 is TGCAGCGCCCGATGGACGAACTACGAGCAGTACTTC. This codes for CSARWTNYEQYF.

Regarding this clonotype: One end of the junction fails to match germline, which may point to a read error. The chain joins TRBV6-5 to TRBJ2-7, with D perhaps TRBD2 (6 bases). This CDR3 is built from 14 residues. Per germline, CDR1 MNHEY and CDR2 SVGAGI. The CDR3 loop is CVSSYTRGEDEQYF. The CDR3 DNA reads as TGTGTCAGCAGTTACACTCGCGGGGAGGACGAGCAGTACTTC.

The CDR3, as DNA: TGTGCCAGCATCAGAAGCCCGGGACAGACATTTTTTTCGGATGGCTACACCTTC. As protein: CASIRSPGQTFFSDGYTF. This chain joins TRBV6-1 and TRBJ1-2; 7 bases align to TRBD1. Germline lookup yields CDR1 MNHNS and CDR2 SASEGT. The CDR3 has 18 amino acids. Germline trimming cut 7 bases from V and 6 bases from J; bases unmatched to any gene: 23.

CDR3 sequence: CASSQVDRAETQYF. The CDR3 DNA reads TGTGCCAGCAGCCAAGTGGATAGGGCGGAGACCCAGTACTTC. This chain connects TRBV3-1 to TRBJ2-5; no definite D call. The CDR3 extends over 14 amino acids. CDR1 LGHDT and CDR2 YNNKEL come from the germline V gene (reference sequence). The V end was cut by 1 base, the J end by 5 bases, with 11 bases between.

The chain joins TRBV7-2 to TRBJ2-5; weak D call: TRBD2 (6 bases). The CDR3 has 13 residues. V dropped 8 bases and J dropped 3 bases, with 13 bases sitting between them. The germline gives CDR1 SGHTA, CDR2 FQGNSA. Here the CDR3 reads CASGEGGKETQYF. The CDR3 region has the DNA TGTGCCAGCGGCGAGGGCGGGAAAGAGACCCAGTACTTC.

CDR3 coding DNA: TGTGCCACCGGTGACCCTTCCATTAGCTCCTACGAGCAGTACTTC. This translates into CATGDPSISSYEQYF. The V and J genes are TRBV15 and TRBJ2-7; D not resolved. Germline V lookup: CDR1 LNHNV, CDR2 YYDKDF (reference sequence). Trimming removed 8 bases at V and 0 bases at J, with 17 bases between. The CDR3 runs to 15 residues.

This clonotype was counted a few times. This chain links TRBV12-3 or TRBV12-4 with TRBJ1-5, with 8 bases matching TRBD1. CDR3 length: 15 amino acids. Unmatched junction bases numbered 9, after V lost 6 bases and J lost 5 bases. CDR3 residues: CASRTGTGLHQPQHF. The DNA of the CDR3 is TGTGCCAGCAGGACCGGGACAGGTCTGCATCAGCCCCAGCATTTT.

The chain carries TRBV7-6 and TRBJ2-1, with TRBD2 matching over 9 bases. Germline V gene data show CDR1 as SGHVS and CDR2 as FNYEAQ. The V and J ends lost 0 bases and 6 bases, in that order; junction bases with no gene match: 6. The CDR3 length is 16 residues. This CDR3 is CASSLAASGTRNEQFF. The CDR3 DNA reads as TGTGCCAGCAGCTTAGCTGCTAGCGGGACCCGCAATGAGCAGTTCTTC.

CDR3 bases: TGTGCCAGCAGCTCCCCAACCCTAGCGGGATATGAGCAGTTCTTC. Protein product: CASSSPTLAGYEQFF. The V and J genes are TRBV5-6 and TRBJ2-1, with 9 nucleotides matching TRBD2. The J segment lost 8 bases and the V segment lost 3 bases, leaving 9 bases of the junction unmatched. Germline V gene data show CDR1 as SGHDT and CDR2 as YYEEEE. The CDR3 has 15 residues.

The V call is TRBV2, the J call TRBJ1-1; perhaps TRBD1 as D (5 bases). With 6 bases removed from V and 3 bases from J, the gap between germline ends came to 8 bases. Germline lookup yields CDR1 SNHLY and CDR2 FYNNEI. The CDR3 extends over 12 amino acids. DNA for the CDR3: TGTGCCAGCAGCAGGGTTTACACTGAAGCTTTCTTT. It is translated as CASSRVYTEAFF. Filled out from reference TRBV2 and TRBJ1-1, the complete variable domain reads EPEVTQTPSHQVTQMGQEVILRCVPISNHLYFYWYRQILGQKVEFLVSFYNNEISEKSEIFDDQFSVERPDGSNFTLKIRSTKLEDSAMYFCASSRVYTEAFFGQGTRLTVV.

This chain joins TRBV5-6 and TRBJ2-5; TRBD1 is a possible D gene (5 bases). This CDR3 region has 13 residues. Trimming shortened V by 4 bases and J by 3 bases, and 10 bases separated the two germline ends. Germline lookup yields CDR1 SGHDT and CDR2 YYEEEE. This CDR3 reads CASSVGHEETQYF. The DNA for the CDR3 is TGTGCCAGCAGCGTGGGGCACGAAGAGACCCAGTACTTC.

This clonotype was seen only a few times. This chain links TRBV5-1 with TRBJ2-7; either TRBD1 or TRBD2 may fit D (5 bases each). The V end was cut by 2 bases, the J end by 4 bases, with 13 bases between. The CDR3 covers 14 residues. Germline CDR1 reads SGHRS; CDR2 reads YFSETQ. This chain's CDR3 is CASSFRDAGYEQYF. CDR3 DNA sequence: TGCGCCAGCAGCTTCCGGGACGCCGGGTACGAGCAGTACTTC.

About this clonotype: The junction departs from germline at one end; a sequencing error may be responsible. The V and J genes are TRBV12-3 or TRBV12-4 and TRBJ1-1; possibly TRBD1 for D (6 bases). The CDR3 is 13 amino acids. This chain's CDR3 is CASTPQGFTEPFF. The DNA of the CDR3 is TGTGCCAGCACCCCCCAGGGGTTCACTGAACCTTTCTTT.

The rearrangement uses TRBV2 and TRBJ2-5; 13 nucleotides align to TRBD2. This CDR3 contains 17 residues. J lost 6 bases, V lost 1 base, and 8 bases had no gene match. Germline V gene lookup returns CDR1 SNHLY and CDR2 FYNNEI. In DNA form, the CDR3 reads TGTGCCAGCAGTGAAGTAAGGACTAGCGGGAGTCGGAAGACCCAGTACTTC. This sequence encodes CASSEVRTSGSRKTQYF.

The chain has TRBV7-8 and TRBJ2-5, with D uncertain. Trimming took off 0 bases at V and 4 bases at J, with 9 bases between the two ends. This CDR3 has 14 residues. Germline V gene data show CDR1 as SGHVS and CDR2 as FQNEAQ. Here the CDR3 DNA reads TGTGCCAGCAGCTTAGCGGGCCTTAGAGAGACCCAGTACTTC. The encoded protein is CASSLAGLRETQYF.

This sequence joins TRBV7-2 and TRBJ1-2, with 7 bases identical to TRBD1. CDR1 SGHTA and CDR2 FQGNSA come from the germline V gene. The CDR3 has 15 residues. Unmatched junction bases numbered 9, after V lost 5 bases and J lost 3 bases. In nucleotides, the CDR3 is TGTGCCAGCAGCCCCAGAGGGACAGCGGACTATGGCTACACCTTC. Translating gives CASSPRGTADYGYTF. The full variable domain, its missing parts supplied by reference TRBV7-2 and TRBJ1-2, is GAGVSQSPSNKVTEKGKDVELRCDPISGHTALYWYRQSLGQGLEFLIYFQGNSAPDKSGLPSDRFSAERTGGSVSTLTIQRTQQEDSAVYLCASSPRGTADYGYTFGSGTRLTVV.

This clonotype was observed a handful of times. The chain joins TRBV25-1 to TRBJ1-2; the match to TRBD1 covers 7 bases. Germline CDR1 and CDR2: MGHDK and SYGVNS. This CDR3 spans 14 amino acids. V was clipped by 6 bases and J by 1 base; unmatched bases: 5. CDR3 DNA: TGTGCCAGCAGCGTGACAGGGTATAACTATGGCTACACCTTC. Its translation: CASSVTGYNYGYTF.

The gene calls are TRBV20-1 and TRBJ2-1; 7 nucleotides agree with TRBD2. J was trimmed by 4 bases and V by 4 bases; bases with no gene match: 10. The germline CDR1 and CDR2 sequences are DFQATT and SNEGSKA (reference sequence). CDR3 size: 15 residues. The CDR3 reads CSATPSSGKYNEQFF. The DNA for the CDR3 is TGCAGTGCTACCCCGTCTAGCGGAAAGTACAATGAGCAGTTCTTC.

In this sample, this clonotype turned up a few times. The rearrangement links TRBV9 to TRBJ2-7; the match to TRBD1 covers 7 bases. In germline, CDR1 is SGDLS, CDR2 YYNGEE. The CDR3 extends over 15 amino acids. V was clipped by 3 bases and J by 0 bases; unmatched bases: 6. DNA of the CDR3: TGTGCCAGCAGCGATGGACAGGACAGCTCCTACGAGCAGTACTTC. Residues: CASSDGQDSSYEQYF.

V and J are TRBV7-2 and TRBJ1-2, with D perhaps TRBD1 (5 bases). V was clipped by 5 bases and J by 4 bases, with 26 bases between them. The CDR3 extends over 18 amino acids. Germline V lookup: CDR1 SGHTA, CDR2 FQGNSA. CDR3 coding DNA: TGTGCCAGCAGCGAAAGGGACTTCCGGGCAGCTCTTCCCTATGGCTACACCTTC. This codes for CASSERDFRAALPYGYTF.

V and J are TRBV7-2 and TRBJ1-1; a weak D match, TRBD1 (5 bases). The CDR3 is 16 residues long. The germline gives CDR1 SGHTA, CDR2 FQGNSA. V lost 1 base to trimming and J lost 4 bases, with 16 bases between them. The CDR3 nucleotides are TGTGCCAGCAGCTTAGTCGGGGGATACGGGGGCACTGAAGCTTTCTTT. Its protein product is CASSLVGGYGGTEAFF.

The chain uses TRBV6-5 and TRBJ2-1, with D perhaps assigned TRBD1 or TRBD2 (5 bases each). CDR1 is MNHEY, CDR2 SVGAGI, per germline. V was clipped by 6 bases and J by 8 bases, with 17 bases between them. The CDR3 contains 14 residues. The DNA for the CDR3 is TGTGCCAGCAGACCCGGGACCAAGGGCTATGAGCAGTTCTTC. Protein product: CASRPGTKGYEQFF.

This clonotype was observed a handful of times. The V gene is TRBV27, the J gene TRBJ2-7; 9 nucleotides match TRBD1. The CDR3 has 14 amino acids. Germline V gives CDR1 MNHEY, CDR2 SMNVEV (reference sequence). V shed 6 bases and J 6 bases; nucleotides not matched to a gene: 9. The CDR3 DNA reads TGTGCCAGCAGCCCGGGGACAGGGATAGGCGAGCAGTACTTC. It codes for CASSPGTGIGEQYF.

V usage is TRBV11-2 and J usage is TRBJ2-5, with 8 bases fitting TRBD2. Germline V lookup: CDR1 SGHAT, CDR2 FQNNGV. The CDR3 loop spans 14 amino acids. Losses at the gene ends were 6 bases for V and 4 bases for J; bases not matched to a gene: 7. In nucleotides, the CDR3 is TGTGCCAGCAGGTCGGGAGGGAAGGGAGAGACCCAGTACTTC. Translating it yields CASRSGGKGETQYF.

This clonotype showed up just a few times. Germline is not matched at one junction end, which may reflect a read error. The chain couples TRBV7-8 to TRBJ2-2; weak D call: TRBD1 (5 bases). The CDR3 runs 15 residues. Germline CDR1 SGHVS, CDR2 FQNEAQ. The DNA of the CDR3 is TGTGCCAGCAGGGGGCCGAGACAAACCACCGGAGAGCTGTTTTTT. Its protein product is CASRGPRQTTGELFF.

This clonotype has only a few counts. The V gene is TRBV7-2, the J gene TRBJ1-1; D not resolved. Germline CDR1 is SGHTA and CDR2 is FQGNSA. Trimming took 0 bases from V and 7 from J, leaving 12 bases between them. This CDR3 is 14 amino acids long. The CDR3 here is CASSLARSSNEAFF. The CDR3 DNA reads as TGTGCCAGCAGCTTAGCGAGGAGCTCCAATGAAGCTTTCTTT.